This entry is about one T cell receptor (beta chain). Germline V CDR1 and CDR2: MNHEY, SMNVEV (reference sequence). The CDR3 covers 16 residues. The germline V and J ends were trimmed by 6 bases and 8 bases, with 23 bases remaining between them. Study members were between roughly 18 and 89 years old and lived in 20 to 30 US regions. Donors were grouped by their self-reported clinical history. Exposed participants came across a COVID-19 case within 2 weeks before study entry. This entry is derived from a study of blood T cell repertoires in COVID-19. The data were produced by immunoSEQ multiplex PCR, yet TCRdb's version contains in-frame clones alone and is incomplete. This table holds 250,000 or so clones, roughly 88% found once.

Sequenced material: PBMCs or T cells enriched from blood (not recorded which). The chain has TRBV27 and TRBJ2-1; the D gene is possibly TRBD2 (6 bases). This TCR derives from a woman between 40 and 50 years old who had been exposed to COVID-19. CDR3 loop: CASRPGRVRLVDEQFF. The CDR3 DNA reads TGTGCCAGCAGGCCCGGCCGCGTTCGACTAGTTGATGAGCAGTTCTTC.